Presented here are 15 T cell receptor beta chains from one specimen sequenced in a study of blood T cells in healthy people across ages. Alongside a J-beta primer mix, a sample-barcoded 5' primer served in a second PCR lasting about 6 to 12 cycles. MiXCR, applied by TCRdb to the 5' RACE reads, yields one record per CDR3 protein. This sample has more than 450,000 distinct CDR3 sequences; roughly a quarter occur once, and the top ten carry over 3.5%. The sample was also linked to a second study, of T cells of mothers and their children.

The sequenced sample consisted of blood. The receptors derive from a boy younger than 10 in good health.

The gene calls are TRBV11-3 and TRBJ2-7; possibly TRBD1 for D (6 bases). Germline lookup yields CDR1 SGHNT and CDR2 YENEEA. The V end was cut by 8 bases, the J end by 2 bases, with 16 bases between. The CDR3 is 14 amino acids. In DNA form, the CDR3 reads TGTGCCAGCGGAAACAGGGAGTCCCCCTACGAGCAGTACTTC. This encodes CASGNRESPYEQYF.

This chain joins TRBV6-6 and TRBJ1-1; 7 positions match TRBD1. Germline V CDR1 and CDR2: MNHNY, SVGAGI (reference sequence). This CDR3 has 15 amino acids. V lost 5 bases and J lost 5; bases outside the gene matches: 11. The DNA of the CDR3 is TGTGCCAGCAGTCCCACCAAGACAGGGACGACTGAAGCTTTCTTT. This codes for CASSPTKTGTTEAFF.

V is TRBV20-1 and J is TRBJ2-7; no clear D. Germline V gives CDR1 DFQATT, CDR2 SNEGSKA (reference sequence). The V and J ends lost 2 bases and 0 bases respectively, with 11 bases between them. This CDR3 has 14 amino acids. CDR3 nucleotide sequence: TGCAGTGCTAGATTGGATCCGAGCTCCTACGAGCAGTACTTC. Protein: CSARLDPSSYEQYF.

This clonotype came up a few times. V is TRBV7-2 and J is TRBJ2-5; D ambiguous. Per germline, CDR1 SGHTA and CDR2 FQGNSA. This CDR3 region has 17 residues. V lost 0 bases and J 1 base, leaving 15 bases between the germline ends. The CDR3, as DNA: TGTGCCAGCAGCTTAGCTGGTGCCACTTCTATCCAAGAGACCCAGTACTTC. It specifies CASSLAGATSIQETQYF.

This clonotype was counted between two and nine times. CDR3 region: CASSLRLAPGLPYEQYF. Here the CDR3 DNA reads TGTGCCAGCAGCCTCCGGCTAGCGCCGGGGTTACCCTACGAGCAGTACTTC. This sequence joins TRBV5-6 and TRBJ2-7; a possible D gene is TRBD2 (6 bases). V lost 4 bases and J 2 bases, leaving 22 bases between the germline ends. The CDR3 contains 17 residues. In germline, CDR1 is SGHDT, CDR2 YYEEEE.

The CDR3 here is CASSQATSGGSKEQFF. CDR3 DNA sequence: TGTGCCAGCAGTCAAGCGACTAGCGGGGGTTCCAAAGAGCAGTTCTTC. The rearrangement joins TRBV7-9 to TRBJ2-1; TRBD2 matches 12 bases. J lost 10 bases, V lost 6 bases, and 13 bases had no gene match. Germline V gene sequence: CDR1 SEHNR, CDR2 FQNEAQ (reference sequence). The CDR3 covers 16 residues. Looking up the rest from reference TRBV7-9 and TRBJ2-1 gives the full variable domain: DTGVSQNPRHKITKRGQNVTFRCDPISEHNRLYWYRQTLGQGPEFLTYFQNEAQLEKSRLLSDRFSAERPKGSFSTLEIQRTEQGDSAMYLCASSQATSGGSKEQFFGPGTRLTVL.

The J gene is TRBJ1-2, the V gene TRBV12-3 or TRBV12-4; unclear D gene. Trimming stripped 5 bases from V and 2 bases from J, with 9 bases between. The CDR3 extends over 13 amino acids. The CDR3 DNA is TGTGCCAGCAGTCGTCAGGAAAACTATGGCTACACCTTC. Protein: CASSRQENYGYTF.

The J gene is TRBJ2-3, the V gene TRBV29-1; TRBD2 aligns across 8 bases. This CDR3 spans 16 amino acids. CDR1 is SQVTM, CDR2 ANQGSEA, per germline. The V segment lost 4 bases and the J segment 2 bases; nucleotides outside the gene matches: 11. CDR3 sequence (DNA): TGCAGCGTTGTCCAACCCACTAGCGGAACCACAGATACGCAGTATTTT. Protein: CSVVQPTSGTTDTQYF.

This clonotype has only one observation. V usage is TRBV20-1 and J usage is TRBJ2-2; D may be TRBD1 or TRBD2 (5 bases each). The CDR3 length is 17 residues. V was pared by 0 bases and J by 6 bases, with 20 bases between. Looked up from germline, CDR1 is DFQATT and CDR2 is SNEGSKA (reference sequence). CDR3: CSARDRGRGWFPGELFF. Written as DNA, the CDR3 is TGCAGTGCTAGAGATAGGGGCCGGGGCTGGTTCCCCGGGGAGCTGTTTTTT.

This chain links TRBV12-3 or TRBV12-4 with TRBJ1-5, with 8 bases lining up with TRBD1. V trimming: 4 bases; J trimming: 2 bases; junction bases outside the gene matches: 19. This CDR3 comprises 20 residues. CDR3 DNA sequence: TGTGCCAGCAGTTCCTACCCCACCGGACAGGGTTCTGTTGGCAATCAGCCCCAGCATTTT. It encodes CASSSYPTGQGSVGNQPQHF.

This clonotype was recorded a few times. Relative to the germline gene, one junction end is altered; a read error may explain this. The CDR3 here is CASRGLAGYNERFF. The CDR3 DNA is TGTGCCAGCAGAGGACTAGCGGGATACAATGAGCGGTTCTTC. The rearrangement joins TRBV2 to TRBJ2-1; the match to TRBD2 covers 12 bases. CDR3 length: 14 amino acids. Germline V gene sequence: CDR1 SNHLY, CDR2 FYNNEI. The full variable domain, rest sourced from reference TRBV2 and TRBJ2-1, is EPEVTQTPSHQVTQMGQEVILRCVPISNHLYFYWYRQILGQKVEFLVSFYNNEISEKSEIFDDQFSVERPDGSNFTLKIRSTKLEDSAMYFCASRGLAGYNERFFGPGTRLTVL.

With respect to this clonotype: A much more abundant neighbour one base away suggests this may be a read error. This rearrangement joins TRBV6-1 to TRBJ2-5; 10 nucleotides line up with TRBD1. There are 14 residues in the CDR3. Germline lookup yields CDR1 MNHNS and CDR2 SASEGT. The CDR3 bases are TGTGCCAGCAGGGGACAGGGGTCGGGAGAGACCCAGCACTTC. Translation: CASRGQGSGETQHF.

This CDR3 reads CASSQQHRGRVDTQYF. CDR3 nucleotide sequence: TGCGCCAGCAGCCAACAACACAGGGGGCGTGTTGATACGCAGTATTTT. The V call is TRBV4-1, the J call TRBJ2-3; 9 nucleotides line up with TRBD1. Germline V gene data show CDR1 as MGHRA and CDR2 as YSYEKL. The CDR3 loop spans 16 amino acids. Germline trimming cut 2 bases from V and 6 bases from J; bases unmatched to any gene: 9.

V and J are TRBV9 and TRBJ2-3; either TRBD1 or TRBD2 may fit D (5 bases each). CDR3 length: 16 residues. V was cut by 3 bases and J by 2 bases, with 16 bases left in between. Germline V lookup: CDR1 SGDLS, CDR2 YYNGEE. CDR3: CASSALGREITDTQYF. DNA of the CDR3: TGTGCCAGCAGCGCCCTGGGACGGGAAATCACAGATACGCAGTATTTT.

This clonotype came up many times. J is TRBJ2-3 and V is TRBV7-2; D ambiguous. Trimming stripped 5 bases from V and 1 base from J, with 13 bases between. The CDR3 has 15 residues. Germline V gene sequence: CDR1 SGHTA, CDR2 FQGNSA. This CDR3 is CASSPSGLRTDTQYF. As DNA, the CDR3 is TGTGCCAGCAGCCCCTCGGGCCTTCGCACAGATACGCAGTATTTT.